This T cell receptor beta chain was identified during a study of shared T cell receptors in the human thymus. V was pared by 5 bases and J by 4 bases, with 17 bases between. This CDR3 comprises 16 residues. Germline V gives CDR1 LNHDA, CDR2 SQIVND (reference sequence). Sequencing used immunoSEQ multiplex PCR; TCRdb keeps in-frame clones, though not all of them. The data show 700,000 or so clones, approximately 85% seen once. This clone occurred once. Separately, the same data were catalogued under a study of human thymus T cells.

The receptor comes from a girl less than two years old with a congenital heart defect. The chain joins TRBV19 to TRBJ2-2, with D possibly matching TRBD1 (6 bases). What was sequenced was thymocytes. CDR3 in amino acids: CASSVDPRGRTGELFF. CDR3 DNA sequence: TGTGCCAGTAGTGTCGACCCCAGGGGTCGCACCGGGGAGCTGTTTTTT. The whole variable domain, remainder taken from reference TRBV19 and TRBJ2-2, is DGGITQSPKYLFRKEGQNVTLSCEQNLNHDAMYWYRQDPGQGLRLIYYSQIVNDFQKGDIAEGYSVSREKKESFPLTVTSAQKNPTAFYLCASSVDPRGRTGELFFGEGSRLTVL.